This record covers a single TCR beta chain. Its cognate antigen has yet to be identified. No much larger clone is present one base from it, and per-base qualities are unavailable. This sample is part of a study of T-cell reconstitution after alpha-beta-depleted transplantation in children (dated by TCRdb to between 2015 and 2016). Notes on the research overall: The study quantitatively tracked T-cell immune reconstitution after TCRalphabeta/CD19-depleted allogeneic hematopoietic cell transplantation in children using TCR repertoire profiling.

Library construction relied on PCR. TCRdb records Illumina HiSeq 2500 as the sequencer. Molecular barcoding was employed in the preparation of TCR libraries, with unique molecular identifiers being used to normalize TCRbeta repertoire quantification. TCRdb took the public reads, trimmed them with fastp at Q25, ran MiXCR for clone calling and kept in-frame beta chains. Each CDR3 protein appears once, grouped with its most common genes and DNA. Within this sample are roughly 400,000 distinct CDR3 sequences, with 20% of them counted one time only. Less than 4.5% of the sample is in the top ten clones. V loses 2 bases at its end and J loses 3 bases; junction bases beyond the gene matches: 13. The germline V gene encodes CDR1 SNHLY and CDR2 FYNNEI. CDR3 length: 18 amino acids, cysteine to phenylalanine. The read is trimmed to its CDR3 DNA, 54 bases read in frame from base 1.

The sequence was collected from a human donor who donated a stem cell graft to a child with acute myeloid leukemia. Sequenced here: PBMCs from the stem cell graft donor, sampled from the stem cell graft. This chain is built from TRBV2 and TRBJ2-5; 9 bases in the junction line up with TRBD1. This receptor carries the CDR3 CASSERLGLRDREETQYF. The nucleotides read TGTGCCAGCAGTGAACGTTTGGGCCTCCGGGACAGGGAAGAGACCCAGTACTTC.